The 10 T cell receptor beta chains in this list originate from one sample, sequenced in a study of neoadjuvant anti-PD-1 for oral cavity cancer. Using immunoSEQ multiplex PCR, the repertoire was profiled, and TCRdb retains in-frame clones only, with some absent. Counted here are around 81,000 clones, around 80% occurring once; the ten biggest clones make up around 3%. Sequenced material: PBMCs, taken before nivolumab (anti-PD-1) treatment. The receptors were gathered from a person aged 35 to 85 with oral cavity squamous cell carcinoma.

This chain connects TRBV19 to TRBJ1-2, with TRBD1 matching 8 bases. CDR1 is LNHDA and CDR2 is SQIVND in the germline V gene (reference sequence). The CDR3 sequence is 13 residues long. V trimming: 3 bases; J trimming: 8 bases; junction bases outside the gene matches: 5. The CDR3 bases are TGTGCCAGTAGTATGACGACAGGGGCCGGCTACACCTTC. Protein product: CASSMTTGAGYTF. The full variable domain, completed using reference TRBV19 and TRBJ1-2, is DGGITQSPKYLFRKEGQNVTLSCEQNLNHDAMYWYRQDPGQGLRLIYYSQIVNDFQKGDIAEGYSVSREKKESFPLTVTSAQKNPTAFYLCASSMTTGAGYTFGSGTRLTVV.

This clone appeared a few times. The chain carries TRBV7-9 and TRBJ2-3; D unresolved. There are 14 residues in the CDR3. Trimming cost V 5 bases and J 6 bases, with 15 bases left between them. Germline values: CDR1 SEHNR, CDR2 FQNEAQ (reference sequence). The CDR3 sequence is CASSHPPNGDTQYF. CDR3 nucleotides: TGTGCCAGCAGCCACCCCCCGAACGGGGATACGCAGTATTTT.

This clone showed up just once. The chain couples TRBV30 to TRBJ1-2, with a weak D call TRBD1 (6 bases). V was cut by 2 bases and J by 8 bases, with 18 bases left in between. CDR1 is GTSNPN, CDR2 SVGIG, per germline (reference sequence). The length of the CDR3 is 14 residues. CDR3 protein: CAWSTQTGNGGYTF. DNA for the CDR3: TGTGCCTGGAGTACTCAAACAGGGAATGGCGGCTACACCTTC.

This chain connects TRBV19 to TRBJ1-2, with D unresolved. Trimming stripped 6 bases from V and 6 bases from J, with 14 bases between. Germline CDR1 and CDR2: LNHDA and SQIVND (reference sequence). The CDR3 sequence is 13 residues long. CDR3 nucleotide sequence: TGTGCCAGTAGGAGCCCACTGTTCGATGGCTACACCTTC. This gives the protein CASRSPLFDGYTF.

This chain links TRBV9 with TRBJ1-5; no firm D call. The V end was cut by 0 bases, the J end by 3 bases, with 10 bases between. Germline V gene data show CDR1 as SGDLS and CDR2 as YYNGEE. The CDR3 is 15 residues long. The DNA of the CDR3 is TGTGCCAGCAGCGTAGGGCCAGGCCCCAATCAGCCCCAGCATTTT. Translation gives CASSVGPGPNQPQHF. Based on the CDR3 plus reference TRBV9 and TRBJ1-5, the full variable domain is DSGVTQTPKHLITATGQRVTLRCSPRSGDLSVYWYQQSLDQGLQFLIQYYNGEERAKGNILERFSAQQFPDLHSELNLSSLELGDSALYFCASSVGPGPNQPQHFGDGTRLSIL.

The genes are TRBV6-5 and TRBJ2-7, with D maybe TRBD2 (5 bases). Trimming removed 6 bases at V and 6 bases at J, with 18 bases between. The CDR3 loop spans 14 amino acids. Looked up from germline, CDR1 is MNHEY and CDR2 is SVGAGI. This CDR3 reads CASSPGSTFREQYF. The CDR3 bases are TGTGCCAGCAGCCCGGGGTCCACATTTCGCGAGCAGTACTTC.

This chain joins TRBV5-1 and TRBJ2-7; TRBD2 might be the D (5 bases). Deletions cut 4 bases from V and 2 bases from J, with 16 bases between. There are 15 residues in the CDR3. The germline CDR1 and CDR2 sequences are SGHRS and YFSETQ. In DNA form, the CDR3 reads TGCGCCAGCAGCCCAAGCGGTGAGGGCCCCTACGAGCAGTACTTC. The encoded protein is CASSPSGEGPYEQYF.

This clone has a single count. The chain is built from TRBV15 and TRBJ2-6, with D possibly TRBD2 on 6 matching bases. This CDR3 spans 17 amino acids. Trimming cost V 1 base and J 3 bases, with 13 bases left between them. CDR1 and CDR2 (germline): LNHNV, YYDKDF (reference sequence). The CDR3 bases are TGTGCCACCAGCAGAGCAGAGGGACTGGGTGGGGCCAACGTCCTGACTTTC. Its protein is CATSRAEGLGGANVLTF.

The CDR3: CASSTSPDSTTPEAFF. The DNA of the CDR3 is TGCGCCAGCAGCACGAGTCCCGACAGTACCACACCCGAAGCTTTCTTT. The V call is TRBV5-1, the J call TRBJ1-1; perhaps TRBD1 as D (5 bases). Germline V lookup: CDR1 SGHRS, CDR2 YFSETQ. Trimming shortened V by 4 bases and J by 8 bases, and 24 bases separated the two germline ends. The CDR3 totals 16 residues.

V usage is TRBV5-4 and J usage is TRBJ2-7; D gene uncertain. This CDR3 has 12 residues. Germline V gene sequence: CDR1 SGHNT, CDR2 YYREEE (reference sequence). V lost 4 bases, J lost 1 base, and 6 bases lay in between. This CDR3 is CASSLNSYEQYF. CDR3 sequence (DNA): TGTGCCAGCAGCCTAAATTCCTACGAGCAGTACTTC.